The 16 T cell receptor beta chains below come from one sample, sequenced in a study of vaccination and CD4 T cells after COVID-19. The treatment: approximately 11-day PBMC culture with coronavirus spike peptide pools or control peptides (ViraFEST assay). The Oncomine TCR Beta short-read assay sequenced DNA from cultured CD4+ T cells. TCRdb reanalysed the PCR reads using MiXCR and keeps one entry per CDR3 protein. The table records around 20,000 distinct CDR3 sequences, around half of them present only once. Their recognized antigens are unknown. The sample consisted of CD4+ T cells from blood, cultured in vitro. The receptors come from a human donor who had recovered from COVID-19.

The V gene is TRBV20-1, the J gene TRBJ2-1; 10 bases fit TRBD2. Germline CDR1 DFQATT, CDR2 SNEGSKA (reference sequence). V was clipped by 5 bases and J by 0 bases; unmatched bases: 7. The CDR3 is 16 amino acids. CDR3 loop: CSAYRTSGSSYNEQFF. The CDR3 coding sequence is TGCAGTGCTTACAGGACTAGCGGTAGCTCCTACAATGAGCAGTTCTTC.

The chain employs TRBV5-5 and TRBJ1-6, with 8 positions matching TRBD1. Trimming at V came to 0 bases and at J to 7 bases, leaving 0 bases not matched to a gene. CDR1 is SGHKS and CDR2 is YYEKEE in the germline V gene (reference sequence). This CDR3 has 14 amino acids. Here the CDR3 DNA reads TGTGCCAGCAGCTTGGCAGGGGGCAATTCACCCCTCCACTTT. Translated, it gives CASSLAGGNSPLHF.

The chain links TRBV4-3 to TRBJ2-3; D is undetermined. The ends were cut back, 0 bases at V and 0 bases at J, with 4 bases in the middle. CDR1 and CDR2 (germline): LGHNA, YSLEER. The CDR3 is 14 residues long. CDR3 nucleotide sequence: TGCGCCAGCAGCCAAGAACGAAGCACAGATACGCAGTATTTT. The encoded protein is CASSQERSTDTQYF.

This chain joins TRBV6-1 and TRBJ1-2, with 9 bases matching TRBD1. Germline CDR1 MNHNS, CDR2 SASEGT. J lost 4 bases, V lost 6 bases, and 6 bases had no gene match. This CDR3 is built from 14 residues. The CDR3 sequence is CASRTGDRAYGYTF. The CDR3, as DNA: TGTGCCAGCAGGACCGGGGACAGGGCCTATGGCTACACCTTC.

This sequence joins TRBV7-9 and TRBJ2-7; D is ambiguous. Trimming left V 3 bases short and J 6 bases short, with 9 bases between. The CDR3 runs to 12 residues. Germline V gives CDR1 SEHNR, CDR2 FQNEAQ (reference sequence). The CDR3 is CASSLRQTEQYF. The CDR3 region has the DNA TGTGCCAGCAGCTTGCGGCAGACCGAGCAGTACTTC.

This clonotype occurred a few times. The gene calls are TRBV28 and TRBJ2-1, with a tentative D call TRBD2 (6 bases). Germline CDR1 is MDHEN and CDR2 is SYDVKM. The V gene lost 1 base and the J gene lost 5 bases, with 15 bases spanning the gap. The CDR3 is made up of 16 amino acids. CDR3 sequence: CASSLYVTRGHNEQFF. For the CDR3, the DNA is TGTGCCAGCAGTTTATACGTGACTAGAGGGCACAATGAGCAGTTCTTC.

The rearrangement joins TRBV19 to TRBJ1-1; D gene unclear. Trimming stripped 2 bases from V and 2 bases from J, with 12 bases between. Per germline, CDR1 LNHDA and CDR2 SQIVND (reference sequence). This CDR3 spans 15 amino acids. CDR3 sequence reads: CASSIMGRGNTEAFF. CDR3 DNA: TGTGCCAGTAGTATAATGGGAAGAGGTAACACTGAAGCTTTCTTT. The full variable domain, completed using reference TRBV19 and TRBJ1-1, is DGGITQSPKYLFRKEGQNVTLSCEQNLNHDAMYWYRQDPGQGLRLIYYSQIVNDFQKGDIAEGYSVSREKKESFPLTVTSAQKNPTAFYLCASSIMGRGNTEAFFGQGTRLTVV.

This chain connects TRBV20-1 to TRBJ2-1; tentatively, D is TRBD1 (8 bases). Trimming pared 6 bases from V and 7 bases from J, leaving 19 bases between. Looked up from germline, CDR1 is DFQATT and CDR2 is SNEGSKA (reference sequence). This CDR3 comprises 14 residues. This CDR3 is CSAGGRTGWNEQFF. The CDR3, as DNA: TGCAGTGCCGGGGGGAGGACAGGGTGGAATGAGCAGTTCTTC.

This sequence joins TRBV27 and TRBJ1-5; D possibly corresponds to TRBD1 (5 bases). Looked up from germline, CDR1 is MNHEY and CDR2 is SMNVEV (reference sequence). CDR3 size: 15 residues. Trimming removed 5 bases from V and 5 bases from J, with 16 bases in between. CDR3 amino acids: CASSSSLGGDQPQHF. Written as DNA, the CDR3 is TGTGCCAGCAGTAGTAGTTTGGGGGGGGATCAGCCCCAGCATTTT.

This clonotype has only one observation. The chain joins TRBV6-1 to TRBJ1-2; D is perhaps TRBD1 (5 bases). The CDR3 sequence is 12 residues long. V was pared by 6 bases and J by 8 bases, with 13 bases between. CDR1 is MNHNS, CDR2 SASEGT, per germline. DNA of the CDR3: TGTGCCAGCAGAGAAAGGGGAGTCGGCTACACCTTC. This sequence encodes CASRERGVGYTF.

V is TRBV20-1 and J is TRBJ2-7; D unclear. The CDR3 is 13 amino acids. From germline, CDR1 is DFQATT and CDR2 SNEGSKA (reference sequence). The V gene lost 3 bases and the J gene lost 1 base, with 10 bases spanning the gap. The DNA for the CDR3 is TGCAGTGCTAGTAAGTGGTTATCCTACGAGCAGTACTTC. It specifies CSASKWLSYEQYF.

This clonotype was observed a handful of times. The CDR3 spells CASSEEAVPSYEQYF. The CDR3 nucleotides read TGTGCCAGCAGTGAAGAGGCGGTACCCTCCTACGAGCAGTACTTC. V and J are TRBV6-1 and TRBJ2-7; D uncertain. Germline V lookup: CDR1 MNHNS, CDR2 SASEGT. There are 15 residues in the CDR3. V dropped 1 base and J dropped 0 bases, with 10 bases sitting between them.

V gene TRBV19 combines with J gene TRBJ2-5, with D uncertain. The germline gives CDR1 LNHDA, CDR2 SQIVND (reference sequence). This CDR3 spans 14 amino acids. V was trimmed by 6 bases and J by 4 bases, leaving 15 bases between them. This CDR3 reads CASSSLTTGETQYF. CDR3 bases: TGTGCCAGTAGCAGCCTAACCACGGGAGAGACCCAGTACTTC.

The V gene is TRBV12-3 or TRBV12-4, the J gene TRBJ1-6; 7 positions agree with TRBD1. The CDR3 spans 17 residues. V shed 6 bases and J 0 bases; nucleotides not matched to a gene: 8. Here the CDR3 DNA reads TGTGCCAGCAGAAAAGGGACAGTGAGCTCCTATAATTCACCCCTCCACTTT. It codes for CASRKGTVSSYNSPLHF.

The gene calls are TRBV7-2 and TRBJ2-7, with 7 nucleotides matching TRBD2. In germline, CDR1 is SGHTA, CDR2 FQGNSA. The CDR3 has 16 amino acids. Unmatched junction bases numbered 10, after V lost 1 base and J lost 4 bases. The CDR3 DNA reads TGTGCCAGCAGCTTAGGAACGGCGGTGGGGGGGTACGAGCAGTACTTC. Translating it yields CASSLGTAVGGYEQYF.

The chain is built from TRBV9 and TRBJ2-7; 9 nucleotides agree with TRBD1. The V gene end was trimmed by 3 bases and the J gene end by 4 bases; junction bases not matched to a gene: 11. From germline, CDR1 is SGDLS and CDR2 YYNGEE. The CDR3 is 16 residues long. The CDR3 coding sequence is TGTGCCAGCAGCGCCGGGACAGGGAGGATCGGGTACGAGCAGTACTTC. Protein sequence: CASSAGTGRIGYEQYF.